This T cell receptor (beta chain) was sequenced in a study of cytomegalovirus exposure and HLA in healthy donors. Study summary: When 398 donors were genotyped, roughly four fifths of them were found to fall in the Caucasian-associated ancestry cluster. Overall study findings and caveats: In an earlier analysis, in about 530 donors, most V segments appeared productive either ~90% or ~30% of the time.

The CDR3 totals 12 residues. Trimming took off 7 bases at V and 4 bases at J, with 13 bases between the two ends. CDR1 and CDR2 from the germline V gene are SQVTM and ANQGSEA. Regarding this clone: Its antigen is unknown.

60 Vbeta and 13 Jbeta primers were used in PCR. In the original analysis: It was a later analysis that counted roughly 80 million unique TCR beta chains, of which about 10 million were shared. Sequencing was performed with immunoSEQ multiplex PCR; in TCRdb, only in-frame clones are kept and a portion is missing. The DNA was the basis for D and trimming; V, J and clone size are from that table. The table records 60,000 to 70,000 clones, approximately 58% of them present only once. The V gene is TRBV29-1, the J gene TRBJ1-2; perhaps TRBD1 as D (5 bases). This TCR derives from a woman between 50 and 59 years old in good health and CMV-seronegative. Sequencing was carried out using PBMCs. For the CDR3, the DNA is TGCAGCGCCGGTCCAGGGATCTATGGCTACACCTTC. Translating it yields CSAGPGIYGYTF.